Below are 23 T cell receptor beta chains sequenced from a single sample in a study of shared clonotypes between healthy human individuals. The method was immunoSEQ multiplex PCR; TCRdb's version includes in-frame clones alone and lacks a portion of them. The table includes some 2.3 million clones, just over 90% detected once. The sample consisted of naive CD4+ T cells from PBMCs. Subset here: CD45RA+ positively selected. Every receptor here comes from a man in his late teens or twenties in good health. Some clones in this sample may be carry-over from other donors' samples.

The chain recombines TRBV29-1 with TRBJ1-4; TRBD1 might be the D (5 bases). The germline V and J ends were trimmed by 4 bases and 7 bases, with 16 bases remaining between them. Germline CDR1 and CDR2: SQVTM and ANQGSEA. This CDR3 is built from 14 residues. The CDR3 DNA sequence: TGCAGCGTTGGAAAGGGGACGTCGGGTGAAAAACTGTTTTTT. Amino acids: CSVGKGTSGEKLFF.

The chain carries TRBV30 and TRBJ2-3; 14 bases fit TRBD2. V was pared by 1 base and J by 2 bases, with 5 bases of the junction left unmatched. Looked up from germline, CDR1 is GTSNPN and CDR2 is SVGIG (reference sequence). The length of the CDR3 is 17 residues. The CDR3 is CAWSGTSGRLYTDTQYF. CDR3 DNA: TGTGCCTGGAGTGGGACTAGCGGGAGGCTATACACAGATACGCAGTATTTT.

The chain joins TRBV5-1 to TRBJ1-3, with D possibly being TRBD1 (6 bases). The CDR3 is made up of 15 amino acids. CDR1 SGHRS and CDR2 YFSETQ come from the germline V gene. Trimming took 4 bases from V and 0 from J, leaving 11 bases between them. The CDR3 DNA sequence: TGCGCCAGCAGCCCCCAGGGGAACTCTGGAAACACCATATATTTT. Translation: CASSPQGNSGNTIYF.

This clone was counted once. The rearrangement joins TRBV6-5 to TRBJ2-5; D is uncertain. Germline loops: CDR1 MNHEY, CDR2 SVGAGI. Trimming shortened V by 6 bases and J by 7 bases, and 12 bases separated the two germline ends. This CDR3 is built from 12 residues. The DNA of the CDR3 is TGTGCCAGCAGCCGGCTTTACGGGACCCAGTACTTC. As protein: CASSRLYGTQYF.

A word on this clone: Distinct nucleotide sequences in the sample also encode this CDR3. This chain connects TRBV19 to TRBJ1-1; TRBD1 matches 7 bases. After removal of 5 bases from V and 3 bases from J, the junction contained 0 bases not matched to a gene. CDR3 length: 12 residues. From germline, CDR1 is LNHDA and CDR2 SQIVND (reference sequence). CDR3 loop: CASSDRDTEAFF. DNA of the CDR3: TGTGCCAGTAGTGACAGGGACACTGAAGCTTTCTTT.

The V and J genes are TRBV28 and TRBJ2-1; unclear D gene. The CDR3 has 17 residues. Germline V lookup: CDR1 MDHEN, CDR2 SYDVKM. With 6 bases removed from V and 4 bases from J, the gap between germline ends came to 22 bases. CDR3 DNA: TGTGCCAGCAGCCACCTGGCCTTGGGCCCGGATTACAATGAGCAGTTCTTC. Its protein is CASSHLALGPDYNEQFF.

The chain recombines TRBV28 with TRBJ1-1; 10 bases align to TRBD1. CDR1 MDHEN and CDR2 SYDVKM come from the germline V gene. Unmatched junction bases numbered 10, after V lost 1 base and J lost 5 bases. The CDR3 totals 17 residues. The CDR3 DNA sequence: TGTGCCAGCAGTTTATTAATGACAGGGGGCGGACGGACTGAAGCTTTCTTT. It is translated as CASSLLMTGGGRTEAFF.

This clone has only a few counts. Other nucleotide sequences in the sample specify the same CDR3. The V gene is TRBV18, the J gene TRBJ1-2, with unresolved D. Trimming stripped 2 bases from V and 6 bases from J, with 4 bases between. The length of the CDR3 is 11 residues. Germline V CDR1 and CDR2: KGHSH, LQKENI. CDR3 protein: CASSPGDGYTF. The CDR3 DNA follows: TGTGCCAGCTCACCAGGAGATGGCTACACCTTC.

This sequence joins TRBV20-1 and TRBJ1-1; unclear D gene. The V end lost 0 bases, the J end lost 8 bases, and 7 bases lay between the germline ends. The CDR3 runs 11 residues. CDR1 and CDR2 from the germline V gene are DFQATT and SNEGSKA (reference sequence). The CDR3: CSARDLLEAFF. CDR3 nucleotide sequence: TGCAGTGCTAGAGATCTCCTCGAAGCTTTCTTT.

The V and J genes are TRBV2 and TRBJ1-2; no reliable D call. The germline gives CDR1 SNHLY, CDR2 FYNNEI. The CDR3 covers 12 residues. CDR3 in amino acids: CAGLTINYGYTF. DNA of the CDR3: TGTGCAGGGCTTACCATTAACTATGGCTACACCTTC. The entire variable domain, with the rest obtained from reference TRBV2 and TRBJ1-2, is as follows: EPEVTQTPSHQVTQMGQEVILRCVPISNHLYFYWYRQILGQKVEFLVSFYNNEISEKSEIFDDQFSVERPDGSNFTLKIRSTKLEDSAMYFCAGLTINYGYTFGSGTRLTVV.

In regard to this clone: The same CDR3 can be traced to other DNA sequences in this sample. The J gene is TRBJ1-4, the V gene TRBV25-1; TRBD1 agrees at 8 bases. Germline V CDR1 and CDR2: MGHDK, SYGVNS. J lost 7 bases, V lost 3 bases, and 7 bases had no gene match. The CDR3 length is 15 residues. CDR3 nucleotides: TGTGCCAGCAGTGACCCCGGACAGGGCGGTGAAAAACTGTTTTTT. It specifies CASSDPGQGGEKLFF. The full variable domain, with the rest looked up from reference TRBV25-1 and TRBJ1-4, is EADIYQTPRYLVIGTGKKITLECSQTMGHDKMYWYQQDPGMELHLIHYSYGVNSTEKGDLSSESTVSRIRTEHFPLTLESARPSHTSQYLCASSDPGQGGEKLFFGSGTQLSVL.

This clone was picked up one time. This CDR3 is also generated by other DNA sequences in the sample. V is TRBV7-2 and J is TRBJ1-5; D ambiguous. Germline V gives CDR1 SGHTA, CDR2 FQGNSA. This CDR3 has 14 residues. The ends were cut back, 1 base at V and 2 bases at J, with 6 bases in the middle. Here the CDR3 reads CASSLVGRNQPQHF. CDR3 nucleotide sequence: TGTGCCAGCAGCTTAGTGGGCCGCAATCAGCCCCAGCATTTT.

The chain links TRBV21-1 to TRBJ1-1. TRBV21-1 is labeled a pseudogene. This CDR3 contains 16 residues. For the CDR3, the DNA is TGTGCCAGCAGAAGGAGTATATACACAATTCGCACTGAAGCTTTCTTT. It yields the protein CASRRSIYTIRTEAFF.

The rearrangement uses TRBV28 and TRBJ2-7; D may be TRBD1 or TRBD2 (5 bases each). The CDR3 sequence is 15 residues long. Germline lookup yields CDR1 MDHEN and CDR2 SYDVKM. With 8 bases removed from V and 7 bases from J, the gap between germline ends came to 24 bases. The DNA of the CDR3 is TGTGCCAGCCTCCAACCGGGACCGGATACTACGGAGCAGTACTTC. It encodes CASLQPGPDTTEQYF.

The CDR3 DNA follows: TGTGCCAGCACCCGTTCCCCCGGGACGGGAGGGGAGCAGTACTTC. Its protein product is CASTRSPGTGGEQYF. The rearrangement links TRBV11-1 to TRBJ2-7; 8 nucleotides align to TRBD2. The CDR3 extends over 15 amino acids. The V gene's germline CDR1 is SGHAT and CDR2 FQDESV (reference sequence). The J segment lost 7 bases and the V segment lost 7 bases, leaving 15 bases of the junction unmatched. The full variable domain, its missing parts supplied by reference TRBV11-1 and TRBJ2-7, is EAEVAQSPRYKITEKSQAVAFWCDPISGHATLYWYRQILGQGPELLVQFQDESVVDDSQLPKDRFSAERLKGVDSTLKIQPAELGDSAMYLCASTRSPGTGGEQYFGPGTRLTVT.

This clone was counted once. The rearrangement links TRBV7-7 to TRBJ2-7; 9 bases fit TRBD1. The CDR3 consists of 16 residues. Germline V gives CDR1 SSHAT, CDR2 FNYEAQ (reference sequence). Trimming removed 5 bases from V and 2 bases from J; junction bases left unmatched: 10. The CDR3 nucleotides read TGTGCCAGCAGCCCTGTCTCGGACAGGGGCCCCTACGAGCAGTACTTC. It yields the protein CASSPVSDRGPYEQYF.

The genes are TRBV5-1 and TRBJ1-5; no reliable D call. This CDR3 is 15 amino acids long. The germline CDR1 and CDR2 sequences are SGHRS and YFSETQ. V was shortened by 0 bases and J by 5 bases, with 12 bases between the two germline ends. The CDR3 sequence is CASSLGSGSDQPQHF. Here the CDR3 DNA reads TGCGCCAGCAGCTTGGGTTCAGGTTCAGATCAGCCCCAGCATTTT.

The chain couples TRBV7-9 to TRBJ1-2; D is ambiguous. V was pared by 1 base and J by 7 bases, with 10 bases between. In germline, CDR1 is SEHNR, CDR2 FQNEAQ (reference sequence). The CDR3 has 13 residues. CDR3 sequence reads: CASSLDGPFGYTF. The CDR3 DNA follows: TGTGCCAGCAGCTTAGACGGCCCTTTTGGCTACACCTTC.

The chain employs TRBV7-6 and TRBJ2-5, with a tentative D call TRBD2 (6 bases). Trimming took 5 bases from V and 7 from J, leaving 23 bases between them. Germline V gives CDR1 SGHVS, CDR2 FNYEAQ. CDR3 length: 16 residues. CDR3 sequence: CASSTFRDHDGGTQYF. CDR3 coding DNA: TGTGCCAGCAGCACATTCCGGGACCACGACGGGGGGACCCAGTACTTC.

Comment on this clone: Other DNA sequences in this sample translate to the same CDR3. The rearrangement joins TRBV27 to TRBJ2-6, with D hard to call. In germline, CDR1 is MNHEY, CDR2 SMNVEV (reference sequence). The CDR3 contains 14 residues. With 4 bases removed from V and 0 bases from J, the gap between germline ends came to 4 bases. Here the CDR3 reads CASSSYSGANVLTF. CDR3 DNA: TGTGCCAGCAGTTCATACTCTGGGGCCAACGTCCTGACTTTC. Looking up the rest from reference TRBV27 and TRBJ2-6 gives the full variable domain: EAQVTQNPRYLITVTGKKLTVTCSQNMNHEYMSWYRQDPGLGLRQIYYSMNVEVTDKGDVPEGYKVSRKEKRNFPLILESPSPNQTSLYFCASSSYSGANVLTFGAGSRLTVL.

The chain links TRBV5-1 to TRBJ1-4; D remains unclear. This CDR3 is built from 15 residues. CDR1 is SGHRS and CDR2 is YFSETQ in the germline V gene. V dropped 0 bases and J dropped 0 bases, with 6 bases sitting between them. CDR3 bases: TGCGCCAGCAGCTTGGATGCTACAACTAATGAAAAACTGTTTTTT. This codes for CASSLDATTNEKLFF.

This chain uses TRBV19 with TRBJ2-5; TRBD2 might be the D (6 bases). Germline values: CDR1 LNHDA, CDR2 SQIVND (reference sequence). CDR3 length equals 13 residues. V was shortened by 3 bases and J by 5 bases, with 10 bases between the two germline ends. As DNA, the CDR3 is TGTGCCAGTAGTATTTCGGGGGAGGAGACCCAGTACTTC. Translating gives CASSISGEETQYF.

This chain links TRBV9 with TRBJ2-1; TRBD1 matches 12 bases. CDR3 length: 15 amino acids. From germline, CDR1 is SGDLS and CDR2 YYNGEE. Trimming cost V 2 bases and J 9 bases; bases outside gene matches: 6. CDR3 protein: CASSVLGQGASEQFF. CDR3 in DNA: TGTGCCAGCAGCGTTTTGGGACAGGGGGCGAGTGAGCAGTTCTTC.